This is a list of T cell receptor beta chains from one sample in a study of cytomegalovirus exposure and HLA in healthy donors. Generated by immunoSEQ multiplex PCR, the TCRdb table keeps only in-frame clones and is missing some. The table shows 30,000 to 40,000 clones, with 65% to 90% occurring only once. Sequencing was performed on PBMCs. These TCRs come from a woman under 30 in good health and CMV-seronegative. Both conserved end residues are part of each CDR3. The D gene is left open where the match is weak.

V: TRBV9
D: TRBD2
J: TRBJ2-7
CDR3: CASSETSGGYEQYF

V: TRBV5-6
D: .
J: TRBJ1-5
CDR3: CASSQLGGGAQHF

V: TRBV29-1
D: .
J: TRBJ1-2
CDR3: CSGSDTGVYGYTF

V: TRBV28
D: TRBD1
J: TRBJ1-5
CDR3: CASSQRQGREPQHF

V: TRBV11-2
D: .
J: TRBJ1-2
CDR3: CASSSTGSSSYTF

V: TRBV5-6
D: .
J: .
CDR3: CASSLGFSASSYEQYF

V: TRBV19
D: .
J: TRBJ1-4
CDR3: CASKGRVNFSEKLFF

V: TRBV9
D: .
J: TRBJ1-2
CDR3: CASSLTEDYGYTF

V: TRBV6-6
D: TRBD1
J: .
CDR3: CASSQTGQAPEQYF

V: TRBV7-2
D: TRBD1
J: TRBJ1-5
CDR3: CASSRTGGNQPQHF

V: TRBV27
D: .
J: TRBJ1-6
CDR3: CASSFGSTGFNSPLHF

V: TRBV11-2
D: .
J: TRBJ2-3
CDR3: CASSAARNTQYF

V: TRBV27
D: TRBD1
J: TRBJ2-7
CDR3: CASSLSTGIYEQYF

V: TRBV30
D: .
J: TRBJ2-7
CDR3: CASHLGSSYEQYF

V: TRBV28
D: .
J: TRBJ2-7
CDR3: CASSSTIQGADF

V: TRBV10-3
D: .
J: TRBJ1-5
CDR3: CAISESTGLSNQPQHF

V: TRBV25-1
D: TRBD1
J: TRBJ2-3
CDR3: CASSGGTGSTDTQYF

V: TRBV30
D: TRBD2
J: TRBJ2-5
CDR3: CAWRASGSVQETQYF

V: TRBV7-6
D: .
J: TRBJ2-7
CDR3: CASSSRTELYEQYF

V: TRBV5-1
D: TRBD2
J: TRBJ2-1
CDR3: CASSVLPSGNKGEQFF

V: TRBV25-1
D: .
J: TRBJ2-3
CDR3: CASTGGLSDTQYF

V: TRBV7-3
D: TRBD2
J: TRBJ2-1
CDR3: CASSLGLAGGDEQFF

V: TRBV6-5
D: TRBD1
J: TRBJ1-2
CDR3: CASSRTGGVLYGYTF

V: TRBV7-2
D: TRBD1
J: TRBJ2-1
CDR3: CASSLGTGQGNEQFF

V: TRBV6-4
D: .
J: TRBJ2-3
CDR3: CASSYEQASTDTQYF

V: TRBV4-3
D: .
J: TRBJ1-1
CDR3: CASSQGAGRTEAFF

V: TRBV7-2
D: .
J: TRBJ1-2
CDR3: CASSLGQGNYGYTF

V: TRBV6-6
D: .
J: TRBJ1-5
CDR3: CASSRDQPQNF

V: TRBV4-1
D: TRBD2
J: TRBJ2-1
CDR3: CASSQDILSGSRCEQFF

V: TRBV29-1
D: TRBD1
J: TRBJ2-7
CDR3: CSVETGDDFYEQYF

V: TRBV7-2
D: TRBD2
J: TRBJ2-7
CDR3: CASSLGSGGAYEQYF

V: TRBV19
D: .
J: TRBJ1-5
CDR3: CASSQQGNYQPQHF